The TCR beta chain under discussion was sequenced for a study of identifying expanded T cells in peripheral blood (dated by TCRdb to about 2019). With regard to the full study: Technical replicates were generated by sequencing separate aliquots of the same genomic DNA pool, and four replicates were compared pairwise.

No immune events, such as infections, were documented for the healthy donors during the collection period. Time-dependent variance in a beta-binomial model of T-cell clone differential abundance was calibrated using healthy-donor blood repertoires as a training cohort. There were about 10 healthy donors in the training cohort, of whom 3 were female and 7 were male. An age range of roughly 29 to 64 years, with an average of about 43 years, was recorded for the donors. Whole blood from each healthy donor was obtained from a commercial supplier and was collected at three time points around 2 weeks apart. Genomic DNA was extracted from unsorted whole blood for immunosequencing. Worth noting for this clone: Its specific antigen is unknown. Per-base quality was not reported, and no clone a single base away is much larger than it.

The immunoSEQ Assay, which relies on bias-controlled multiplex PCR amplification of genomic DNA, was used to profile TCRbeta CDR3 regions. In the authors' own workflow: To quantify the absolute abundance of each unique TCRbeta CDR3 region, the sequences were collapsed and filtered. Differential abundance was tested with two models: a binomial (Fisher-equivalent) model and a beta-binomial model that adds time-dependent variance fitted from healthy donors. Clones with fewer than 5 combined templates were removed, and a clone was called differentially abundant if the clone's Benjamini-Hochberg FDR was below 0.01. Using the form v = (b*log(k)+a)^2, the beta-binomial variance was modeled as a function of the total template count across the two samples. This is the immuneACCESS table as TCRdb keeps it, with only in-frame sequences that have V and J called. A part of the clones is gone; compared with another copy, unresolved V genes explain less than half, and the rest is unexplained. V and J calls and clone size are given by that table; D and trimming were obtained from the DNA. The sample records roughly 100,000 clones, approximately 90% of which are singletons. The ten most abundant clones make up about a sixth of the sample.

General findings and caveats noted by the study authors: Both the number of clones called differentially abundant and the false-positive rate were significantly reduced by the beta-binomial model across all healthy-donor time intervals. The binomial model flagged approximately 1.2 differentially abundant clones between technical replicates, compared with around 15 over roughly 2 weeks and 18 to 20 over around four weeks. The authors expected that biological variance in healthy repertoires might rise further over much longer intervals, such as months to years. For all healthy donors, the variance in clone template counts between approximately 2-week samples rose significantly as total template count increased.

The sequenced sample was blood. This TCR came from a person aged 18 to 70 in good health.

The nucleotides read TGTGCCAGCAGTGCGAGCGGGGGACTTACAGATACGCAGTATTTT. This translates into CASSASGGLTDTQYF. Here the chain combines TRBV6-6 and TRBJ2-3, and TRBD2 matches 8 of the central bases. The CDR3 starts with the cysteine, ends with the phenylalanine, and has 15 residues. The CDR3 DNA has 45 bases and is translated from base 1. Here V drops 5 bases and J drops 3 bases, and the junction holds 7 bases not matched to any gene. The CDR1 and CDR2 encoded by the germline V gene (reference sequence) are MNHNY and SVGAGI.